The 22 T cell receptor beta chains listed next were all sequenced from one sample in a study of control samples from healthy donors and cancer patients. Sequencing was performed with immunoSEQ multiplex PCR; in TCRdb, only in-frame clones are kept and a portion is missing. The profile shows 150,000 or so clones, approximately 94% of them singletons. Sequenced: blood. The receptor set was obtained from a man in his forties in good health.

The chain joins TRBV11-2 to TRBJ1-6; D gene uncertain. The CDR3 loop spans 18 amino acids. V was pared by 1 base and J by 0 bases, with 13 bases between. Per the germline V gene, CDR1 is SGHAT and CDR2 is FQNNGV. The DNA for the CDR3 is TGTGCCAGCAGCTTAGTCCCCCCGGCTGCCTCCTATAATTCACCCCTCCACTTT. Its protein is CASSLVPPAASYNSPLHF.

The CDR3 DNA reads TGTGCCAGCAGCAAAAACCCCCTGGGGCTCATACATCAGCCCCAGCATTTT. Translated: CASSKNPLGLIHQPQHF. The chain links TRBV21-1 to TRBJ1-5; the table assigns TRBD1, which was not confirmed against the DNA. TRBV21-1 is a pseudogene locus. This CDR3 has 17 residues.

The rearrangement links TRBV18 to TRBJ2-5; the D is unclear. The germline CDR1 and CDR2 sequences are KGHSH and LQKENI. This CDR3 comprises 12 residues. V was clipped by 3 bases and J by 5 bases, with 7 bases between them. CDR3 coding DNA: TGTGCCAGCTCACCGGGGATCGAGACCCAGTACTTC. The encoded protein is CASSPGIETQYF.

This chain uses TRBV7-2 with TRBJ2-7, with 8 bases that match TRBD1. V shed 5 bases and J 3 bases; nucleotides not matched to a gene: 6. This CDR3 comprises 14 residues. Per the germline V gene, CDR1 is SGHTA and CDR2 is FQGNSA. In nucleotides, the CDR3 is TGTGCCAGCAGCCTCGGACAGGGTCGCTACGAGCAGTACTTC. It specifies CASSLGQGRYEQYF. Complete variable domain (other parts from reference TRBV7-2 and TRBJ2-7): GAGVSQSPSNKVTEKGKDVELRCDPISGHTALYWYRQSLGQGLEFLIYFQGNSAPDKSGLPSDRFSAERTGGSVSTLTIQRTQQEDSAVYLCASSLGQGRYEQYFGPGTRLTVT.

The chain joins TRBV11-2 to TRBJ2-7, with D perhaps matching TRBD1 or TRBD2 (5 bases each). The CDR3 loop spans 12 amino acids. Germline CDR1 and CDR2: SGHAT and FQNNGV. With 10 bases removed from V and 2 bases from J, the gap between germline ends came to 12 bases. The chain's CDR3 is CATRGPAYEQYF. CDR3 sequence (DNA): TGTGCCACCCGGGGCCCTGCCTACGAGCAGTACTTC.

The V gene is TRBV7-9, the J gene TRBJ2-7; unclear D gene. CDR1 is SEHNR and CDR2 is FQNEAQ in the germline V gene (reference sequence). CDR3 length: 14 residues. V was pared by 3 bases and J by 1 base, with 10 bases between. The CDR3 protein is CASSFSMGSYEQYF. Written as DNA, the CDR3 is TGTGCCAGCAGCTTTTCCATGGGATCCTACGAGCAGTACTTC.

The V and J genes are TRBV2 and TRBJ1-2; D gene uncertain. The V gene's germline CDR1 is SNHLY and CDR2 FYNNEI. Trimming took off 6 bases at V and 5 bases at J, with 19 bases between the two ends. The CDR3 contains 15 residues. Written as DNA, the CDR3 is TGTGCCAGCAGAGTAGCCGGACGGAGCCTTTATGGCTACACCTTC. Translation: CASRVAGRSLYGYTF.

The chain couples TRBV6-5 to TRBJ1-1, with TRBD1 as a possible D gene (5 bases). The ends were cut back, 0 bases at V and 4 bases at J, with 12 bases in the middle. This CDR3 comprises 15 residues. The germline V gene encodes CDR1 MNHEY and CDR2 SVGAGI. CDR3 in DNA: TGTGCCAGCAGTTACTCGAATGGGGGAACCACTGAAGCTTTCTTT. Its translation: CASSYSNGGTTEAFF.

CDR3 protein: CASSPTSKATGELFF. The CDR3 DNA reads as TGTGCCAGCAGCCCTACGTCAAAAGCCACCGGGGAGCTGTTTTTT. The chain employs TRBV9 and TRBJ2-2; the D is unclear. The CDR3 is made up of 15 amino acids. Germline CDR1 SGDLS, CDR2 YYNGEE. Trimming left V 4 bases short and J 4 bases short, with 14 bases between.

The chain employs TRBV13 and TRBJ1-6; D is ambiguous. CDR1 and CDR2 (germline): PRHDT, FYEKMQ (reference sequence). Trimming cost V 8 bases and J 0 bases, with 11 bases left between them. The CDR3 sequence is 15 residues long. The CDR3 here is CASQSRSSYNSPLHF. CDR3 in DNA: TGTGCCAGCCAGTCCCGGAGCTCCTATAATTCACCCCTCCACTTT.

The chain is built from TRBV11-2 and TRBJ2-7; D is possibly TRBD2 (5 bases). The CDR3 totals 14 residues. Germline assignment: CDR1 SGHAT and CDR2 FQNNGV. Trimming left V 5 bases short and J 4 bases short, with 15 bases between. The chain's CDR3 is CASSPRRRSYEQYF. In DNA, the CDR3 is TGTGCCAGCAGCCCTAGACGGAGGAGTTACGAGCAGTACTTC.

V is TRBV7-9 and J is TRBJ2-7, with 9 bases aligning to TRBD1. The germline V gene encodes CDR1 SEHNR and CDR2 FQNEAQ (reference sequence). The CDR3 sequence is 16 residues long. The V and J ends lost 4 bases and 2 bases, in that order; junction bases with no gene match: 9. The CDR3 DNA reads as TGTGCCAGCAGCTCTCCAGGCCGGGACAGGGCCTACGAGCAGTACTTC. It codes for CASSSPGRDRAYEQYF.

The chain carries TRBV5-1 and TRBJ1-2; D is unresolved. CDR1 and CDR2 (germline): SGHRS, YFSETQ. This CDR3 region has 13 residues. V dropped 0 bases and J dropped 8 bases, with 11 bases sitting between them. The CDR3 here is CASSLGGLEGYTF. The CDR3 DNA is TGCGCCAGCAGCTTGGGAGGGTTGGAGGGCTACACCTTC.

The chain carries TRBV13 and TRBJ2-2; 7 nucleotides agree with TRBD1. Germline V CDR1 and CDR2: PRHDT, FYEKMQ (reference sequence). Germline trimming cut 3 bases from V and 7 bases from J; bases unmatched to any gene: 11. The CDR3 is 16 residues long. The CDR3 is CASSLRFGTESGELFF. In DNA form, the CDR3 reads TGTGCCAGCAGCTTGCGGTTCGGGACAGAGAGCGGGGAGCTGTTTTTT.

The J gene is TRBJ2-3, the V gene TRBV5-1, with a weak D call TRBD2 (6 bases). Germline V gene sequence: CDR1 SGHRS, CDR2 YFSETQ. This CDR3 contains 16 residues. The V and J ends lost 1 base and 0 bases respectively, with 12 bases between them. CDR3 coding DNA: TGCGCCAGCAGCTTGACGGACTATCTTAGCACAGATACGCAGTATTTT. Translating gives CASSLTDYLSTDTQYF.

The genes are TRBV19 and TRBJ1-2; D uncertain. The V end was cut by 3 bases, the J end by 4 bases, with 12 bases between. Per germline, CDR1 LNHDA and CDR2 SQIVND (reference sequence). The CDR3 is 14 amino acids. The CDR3 region has the DNA TGTGCCAGTAGTATCGGTCAGAAGGTCTATGGCTACACCTTC. It specifies CASSIGQKVYGYTF.

The chain carries TRBV28 and TRBJ2-2; D call uncertain. From germline, CDR1 is MDHEN and CDR2 SYDVKM. This CDR3 has 16 residues. The germline V and J ends were trimmed by 5 bases and 6 bases, with 19 bases remaining between them. CDR3 nucleotides: TGTGCCAGCAGTCTAGGCATGTTCCCAAGGGCCGGGGAGCTGTTTTTT. Translation: CASSLGMFPRAGELFF.

The V call is TRBV15, the J call TRBJ1-2, with a tentative D call TRBD1 (5 bases). Per the germline V gene, CDR1 is LNHNV and CDR2 is YYDKDF (reference sequence). CDR3 size: 14 residues. Between the trimmed V and J ends, which lost 1 base and 6 bases, there was a span of 12 bases. The CDR3 region is CATSRVGQGDGYTF. The CDR3 DNA sequence: TGTGCCACCAGCAGAGTCGGCCAGGGAGATGGCTACACCTTC.

The chain has TRBV6-5 and TRBJ1-2, with D maybe TRBD1 (6 bases). The CDR3 has 16 amino acids. CDR1 is MNHEY, CDR2 SVGAGI, per germline. Trimming shortened V by 0 bases and J by 4 bases, and 15 bases separated the two germline ends. CDR3 in amino acids: CASSYSGDMALYGYTF. The CDR3 nucleotides read TGTGCCAGCAGTTACTCCGGGGACATGGCCCTCTATGGCTACACCTTC.

This chain links TRBV27 with TRBJ2-2; no reliable D call. CDR3 length: 12 amino acids. Trimming stripped 5 bases from V and 3 bases from J, with 4 bases between. Germline-derived CDR1 and CDR2 are MNHEY and SMNVEV (reference sequence). The CDR3 DNA is TGTGCCAGCAGTCCATACACCGGGGAGCTGTTTTTT. Translation gives CASSPYTGELFF.

The J gene is TRBJ1-1, the V gene TRBV6-1; D unresolved. CDR3 length: 13 amino acids. V was clipped by 1 base and J by 6 bases, with 9 bases between them. The germline V gene encodes CDR1 MNHNS and CDR2 SASEGT. CDR3 DNA: TGTGCCAGCAGTGAAGTGGGATCTCCTGAAGCTTTCTTT. Translation gives CASSEVGSPEAFF.

The chain joins TRBV11-1 to TRBJ2-7; D remains ambiguous. Deletions cut 6 bases from V and 5 bases from J, with 8 bases between. From germline, CDR1 is SGHAT and CDR2 FQDESV (reference sequence). There are 11 residues in the CDR3. The CDR3 region is CASSSLHEQYF. The CDR3 region has the DNA TGTGCCAGCAGTTCCCTCCACGAGCAGTACTTC.